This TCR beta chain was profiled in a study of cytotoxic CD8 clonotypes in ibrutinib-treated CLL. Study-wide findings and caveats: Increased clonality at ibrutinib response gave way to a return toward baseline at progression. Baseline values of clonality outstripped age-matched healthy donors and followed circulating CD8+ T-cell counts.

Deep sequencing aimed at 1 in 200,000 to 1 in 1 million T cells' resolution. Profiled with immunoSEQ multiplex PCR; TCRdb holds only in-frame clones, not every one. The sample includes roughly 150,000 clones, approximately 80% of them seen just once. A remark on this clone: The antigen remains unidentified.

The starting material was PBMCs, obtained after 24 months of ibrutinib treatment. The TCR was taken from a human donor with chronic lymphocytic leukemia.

Here the CDR3 DNA reads TGCGCCAGCAGTCAGAACCGACAGGCGACTCGAAACTGGGAGACCCAGTACTTC. Encoded protein: CASSQNRQATRNWETQYF. The chain carries TRBV23-1 and TRBJ2-5, with D maybe TRBD1 (6 bases). TRBV23-1 is labeled an ORF, and its function is uncertain. Trimming cost V 3 bases and J 5 bases, with 25 bases left between them. CDR3 length: 18 residues.